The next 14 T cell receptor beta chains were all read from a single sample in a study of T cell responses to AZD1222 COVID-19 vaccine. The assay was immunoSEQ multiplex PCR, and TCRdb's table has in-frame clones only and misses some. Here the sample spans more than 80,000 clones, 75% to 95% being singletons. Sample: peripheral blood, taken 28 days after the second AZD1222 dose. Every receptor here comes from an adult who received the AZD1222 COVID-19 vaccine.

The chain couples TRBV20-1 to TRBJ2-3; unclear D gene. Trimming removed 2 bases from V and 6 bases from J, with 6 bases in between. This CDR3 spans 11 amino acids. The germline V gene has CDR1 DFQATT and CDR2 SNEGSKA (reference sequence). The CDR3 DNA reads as TGCAGTGCTAGACTGCTGGATACGCAGTATTTT. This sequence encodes CSARLLDTQYF.

The CDR3: CASSRPDSNWGGYTF. CDR3 in DNA: TGTGCCAGCAGCCGCCCCGACAGTAACTGGGGTGGCTACACCTTC. The chain links TRBV5-6 to TRBJ1-2; perhaps TRBD1 as D (5 bases). This CDR3 is built from 15 residues. The V gene lost 4 bases and the J gene lost 7 bases, with 20 bases spanning the gap. CDR1 and CDR2 (germline): SGHDT, YYEEEE.

The CDR3 region is CASSHLLYEQYF. CDR3 in DNA: TGCGCCAGCAGCCACCTCCTCTACGAGCAGTACTTC. V and J are TRBV4-1 and TRBJ2-7; D unresolved. The CDR3 contains 12 residues. Germline V gene sequence: CDR1 MGHRA, CDR2 YSYEKL. The V and J ends lost 3 bases and 3 bases respectively, with 6 bases between them.

Here the CDR3 reads CASSLVGEWQFF. Here the CDR3 DNA reads TGTGCCAGCAGCTTAGTCGGGGAGTGGCAGTTCTTC. This chain joins TRBV7-8 and TRBJ2-1, with D possibly TRBD2 on 5 matching bases. The germline V gene encodes CDR1 SGHVS and CDR2 FQNEAQ. The length of the CDR3 is 12 residues. With 1 base removed from V and 12 bases from J, the gap between germline ends came to 10 bases.

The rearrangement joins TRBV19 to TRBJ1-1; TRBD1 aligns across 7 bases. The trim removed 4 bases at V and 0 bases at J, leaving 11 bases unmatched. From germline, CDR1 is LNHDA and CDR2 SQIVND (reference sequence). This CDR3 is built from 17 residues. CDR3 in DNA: TGTGCCAGTAGTACCCTTGACAGGGCCGGGGTGAACACTGAAGCTTTCTTT. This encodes CASSTLDRAGVNTEAFF.

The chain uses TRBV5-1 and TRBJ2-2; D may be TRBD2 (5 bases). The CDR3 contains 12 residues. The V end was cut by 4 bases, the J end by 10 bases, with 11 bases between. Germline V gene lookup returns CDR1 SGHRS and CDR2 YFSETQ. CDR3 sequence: CASSPTGLELFF. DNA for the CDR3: TGCGCCAGCAGCCCAACCGGACTGGAGCTGTTTTTT.

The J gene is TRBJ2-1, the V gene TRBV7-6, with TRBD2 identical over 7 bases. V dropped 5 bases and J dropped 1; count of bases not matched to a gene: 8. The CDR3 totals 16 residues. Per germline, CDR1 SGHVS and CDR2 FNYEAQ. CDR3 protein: CASSPPPSGSYNEQFF. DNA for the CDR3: TGTGCCAGCAGCCCGCCCCCTAGCGGATCCTACAATGAGCAGTTCTTC.

Here the CDR3 reads CSVAGVGEKLFF. For the CDR3, the DNA is TGCAGCGTTGCTGGGGTAGGGGAAAAACTGTTTTTT. The rearrangement links TRBV29-1 to TRBJ1-4; unclear D gene. Trimming left V 4 bases short and J 8 bases short, with 11 bases between. The CDR3 contains 12 residues. CDR1 SQVTM and CDR2 ANQGSEA come from the germline V gene.

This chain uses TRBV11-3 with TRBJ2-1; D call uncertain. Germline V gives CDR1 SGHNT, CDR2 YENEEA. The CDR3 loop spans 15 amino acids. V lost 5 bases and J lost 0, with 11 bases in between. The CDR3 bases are TGTGCCAGCAGCGCTACAGCGAGCTCCTACAATGAGCAGTTCTTC. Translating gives CASSATASSYNEQFF.

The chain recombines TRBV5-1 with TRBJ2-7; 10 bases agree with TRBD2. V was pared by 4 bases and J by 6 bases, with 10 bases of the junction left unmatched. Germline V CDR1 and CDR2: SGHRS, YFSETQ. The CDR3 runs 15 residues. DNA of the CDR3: TGCGCCAGCAGCCCAACCGGGACTAGCGAAGCCGAGCAGTACTTC. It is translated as CASSPTGTSEAEQYF.

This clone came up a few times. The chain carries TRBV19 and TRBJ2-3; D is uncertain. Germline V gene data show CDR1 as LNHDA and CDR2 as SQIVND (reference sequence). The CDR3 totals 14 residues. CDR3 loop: CASRGNGGTDTQYF. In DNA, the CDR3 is TGTGCGTCCCGTGGGAACGGCGGCACAGATACGCAGTATTTT.

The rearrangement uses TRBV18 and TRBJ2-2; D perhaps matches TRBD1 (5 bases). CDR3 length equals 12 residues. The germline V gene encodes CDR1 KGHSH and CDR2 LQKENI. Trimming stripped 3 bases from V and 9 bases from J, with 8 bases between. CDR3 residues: CASSPQGWELFF. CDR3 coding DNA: TGTGCCAGCTCACCCCAGGGTTGGGAGCTGTTTTTT.

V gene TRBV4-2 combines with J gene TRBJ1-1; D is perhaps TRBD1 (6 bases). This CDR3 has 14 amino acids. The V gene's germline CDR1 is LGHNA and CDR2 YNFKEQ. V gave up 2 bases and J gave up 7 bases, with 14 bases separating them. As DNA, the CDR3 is TGTGCCAGCAGCCAACCCCAGGGGAATATTGAAGCTTTCTTT. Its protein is CASSQPQGNIEAFF.

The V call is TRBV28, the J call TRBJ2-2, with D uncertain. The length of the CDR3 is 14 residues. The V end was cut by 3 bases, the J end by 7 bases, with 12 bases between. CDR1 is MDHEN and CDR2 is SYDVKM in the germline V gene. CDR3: CASSLAEWSGELFF. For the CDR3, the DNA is TGTGCCAGCAGTTTGGCGGAGTGGAGCGGGGAGCTGTTTTTT.